This TCR beta chain derives from a study of cytomegalovirus exposure and HLA in healthy donors. The CDR3 has 18 amino acids. Trimming removed 4 bases at V and 2 bases at J, with 24 bases between. Germline CDR1 reads SGDLS; CDR2 reads YYNGEE. PCR amplification relied on 60 Vbeta primers (plus 13 Jbeta primers). The method was immunoSEQ multiplex PCR; TCRdb's version includes in-frame clones alone and lacks a portion of them. The sample data list roughly 100,000 clones. The specimen was PBMCs. The chain employs TRBV9 and TRBJ2-5; perhaps TRBD2 as D (6 bases). The sequence was collected from a man in his forties or fifties in good health and CMV-seronegative. CDR3 sequence: CASSPRGRREASQETQYF. As DNA, the CDR3 is TGTGCCAGCAGCCCCCGGGGGAGGCGGGAAGCTTCGCAAGAGACCCAGTACTTC. The full variable domain, rest sourced from reference TRBV9 and TRBJ2-5, is DSGVTQTPKHLITATGQRVTLRCSPRSGDLSVYWYQQSLDQGLQFLIQYYNGEERAKGNILERFSAQQFPDLHSELNLSSLELGDSALYFCASSPRGRREASQETQYFGPGTRLLVL.